The T cell receptor (beta chain) described here comes from a study of T-cell memory formation after mild COVID-19. About this clonotype itself: What it binds is unknown.

The CDR3 consists of 11 residues. The V end was cut by 8 bases, the J end by 5 bases, with 10 bases between. TCR alpha and TCR beta cDNA libraries with sample barcodes and UMIs came from 5'RACE using constant-segment primers. TCRdb ran MiXCR on the 5' RACE reads and lists one entry per CDR3 protein. The table records a few hundred thousand distinct CDR3 sequences, around 25% of them present only once. Study-wide points: What remained unconfirmed was the SARS-CoV-2 specificity of second-wave clones peaking on day 37. CD8+ contracting clones occupied EMRA, while CD4+ ones occupied mainly CM and EM. The study found balanced CD4/CD8 in clones contracting day 15 to 85 and a CD4+ lean in later expanders.

The sequence came from an adult woman who had mild COVID-19 (a few samples of this study predate the infection). Cell type and time point are not known. What was sequenced was PBMCs or a T cell subset sorted from them (not recorded which). This chain uses TRBV12-3 or TRBV12-4 with TRBJ2-7; D call uncertain. CDR3 sequence reads: CASGTYNEQYF. In DNA form, the CDR3 reads TGTGCCAGCGGCACCTACAACGAGCAGTACTTC.